This passage covers 4 T cell receptor beta chains from one sample sequenced in a study of shared clonotypes between healthy human individuals. Method: immunoSEQ multiplex PCR; TCRdb's copy keeps in-frame clones and lacks some. The table lists roughly 760,000 clones, under 80% of them singletons. Sequencing was performed on memory CD4+ T cells sorted from blood. Sample subset: CD45RA-negative fraction. Every receptor here comes from a woman in her 30s in good health.

This clone has more than one count but fewer than ten. The genes are TRBV4-1 and TRBJ2-2; 11 nucleotides agree with TRBD2. Germline CDR1 MGHRA, CDR2 YSYEKL. The length of the CDR3 is 16 residues. After removal of 3 bases from V and 6 bases from J, the junction contained 6 bases not matched to a gene. The DNA for the CDR3 is TGCGCCAGCAGCCAGGTACTAGCGGGAGTCTCCGGGGAGCTGTTTTTT. It codes for CASSQVLAGVSGELFF.

V is TRBV29-1 and J is TRBJ2-5; 9 bases are shared with TRBD2. The V and J ends lost 3 bases and 11 bases, in that order; junction bases with no gene match: 19. The CDR3 totals 16 residues. Germline loops: CDR1 SQVTM, CDR2 ANQGSEA. The CDR3 region has the DNA TGCAGCGTTGACGCGCGGGAGGGCCAAAGTGGTCTTGAGCAGTACTTC. This codes for CSVDAREGQSGLEQYF.

The chain carries TRBV27 and TRBJ2-5; 8 nucleotides line up with TRBD2. V was clipped by 2 bases and J by 2 bases; unmatched bases: 7. Germline CDR1 is MNHEY and CDR2 is SMNVEV (reference sequence). The CDR3 is made up of 16 amino acids. The CDR3 reads CASSLRAGGDQETQYF. CDR3 nucleotide sequence: TGTGCCAGCAGTTTACGGGCGGGAGGTGATCAAGAGACCCAGTACTTC.

The CDR3 loop is CASSQGTERPRHF. CDR3 sequence (DNA): TGTGCCAGCTCACAGGGGACAGAAAGGCCCAGGCATTTT. This chain links TRBV18 with TRBJ1-5; TRBD1 matches at 7 bases. With 4 bases clipped from V and 15 bases from J, the junction kept 12 bases outside the gene matches. CDR3 size: 13 residues. Germline CDR1 and CDR2: KGHSH and LQKENI.